This passage covers 9 T cell receptor beta chains from one sample sequenced in a study of T cell responses to AZD1222 COVID-19 vaccine (dated by TCRdb to the early 2020s). Libraries were constructed by the immunoSEQ multiplex PCR assay. The table comes from immuneACCESS by way of TCRdb, which keeps in-frame sequences with V and J called. Part of the clones is missing from these tables; in studies checked, under half for an unresolved V gene and the rest for unknown reasons. The sample profile shows more than 75,000 clones; around 89% of them were found once. The ten most abundant clones make up 6.5% to 8% of the sample. Read against the paper, the sample's time point label means: baseline before first vaccination. The material was peripheral blood, obtained on day 0 of AZD1222 vaccination. The source is an adult in good health.

In its sample, this clone was seen many times. The chain recombines TRBV19 with TRBJ1-5, with no clear D. Germline CDR1 reads LNHDA; CDR2 reads SQIVND (reference sequence). V dropped 5 bases and J dropped 5 bases, with 7 bases sitting between them. This CDR3 spans 12 amino acids. This CDR3 is CASSLRDQPQHF. The CDR3 nucleotides read TGTGCCAGTAGTCTACGGGATCAGCCCCAGCATTTT.

The chain has TRBV4-1 and TRBJ1-5, with unresolved D. The CDR3 length is 17 residues. V dropped 0 bases and J dropped 4 bases, with 16 bases sitting between them. Germline lookup yields CDR1 MGHRA and CDR2 YSYEKL. CDR3 sequence: CASSQDGPRLGNQPQHF. Written as DNA, the CDR3 is TGCGCCAGCAGCCAAGATGGGCCCCGCCTGGGAAATCAGCCCCAGCATTTT.

The chain combines TRBV28 with TRBJ1-1, with 9 bases identical to TRBD1. V trimming: 5 bases; J trimming: 2 bases; junction bases outside the gene matches: 6. CDR1 is MDHEN and CDR2 is SYDVKM in the germline V gene. CDR3 length equals 15 residues. The CDR3 region is CASSPRTGANTEAFF. The CDR3 DNA reads as TGTGCCAGCAGTCCCCGGACAGGGGCCAACACTGAAGCTTTCTTT.

The J gene is TRBJ1-2, the V gene TRBV10-3; the D gene is possibly TRBD1 (5 bases). The germline V gene has CDR1 ENHRY and CDR2 SYGVKD. V was clipped by 4 bases and J by 3 bases, with 12 bases between them. This CDR3 has 14 amino acids. CDR3 in amino acids: CAISGGTAHYGYTF. Written as DNA, the CDR3 is TGTGCCATCAGTGGCGGGACGGCCCACTATGGCTACACCTTC.

This clone showed up just a few times. The genes are TRBV7-2 and TRBJ1-2; D is undetermined. Trimming took 2 bases from V and 3 from J, leaving 19 bases between them. The CDR3 contains 17 residues. The germline V gene has CDR1 SGHTA and CDR2 FQGNSA. The CDR3: CASSLSGVEARYYGYTF. The DNA for the CDR3 is TGTGCCAGCAGCTTAAGTGGAGTTGAGGCACGGTACTATGGCTACACCTTC.

This clone was seen a handful of times. This chain joins TRBV4-3 and TRBJ1-2; D is perhaps TRBD1 (5 bases). The CDR3 runs 15 residues. Trimming pared 0 bases from V and 3 bases from J, leaving 11 bases between. Germline-derived CDR1 and CDR2 are LGHNA and YSLEER. CDR3 loop: CASSQEVWGDYGYTF. The DNA of the CDR3 is TGCGCCAGCAGCCAAGAAGTGTGGGGGGACTATGGCTACACCTTC.

This sequence joins TRBV28 and TRBJ2-7; either TRBD1 or TRBD2 may fit D (7 bases each). This CDR3 comprises 15 residues. The ends were cut back, 8 bases at V and 6 bases at J, with 23 bases in the middle. Per germline, CDR1 MDHEN and CDR2 SYDVKM. CDR3 region: CASFPRGGWRREQYF. CDR3 coding DNA: TGTGCCAGCTTTCCCAGGGGGGGATGGAGACGCGAGCAGTACTTC.

The rearrangement joins TRBV29-1 to TRBJ2-7; 8 nucleotides line up with TRBD1. The CDR3 spans 15 residues. CDR1 SQVTM and CDR2 ANQGSEA come from the germline V gene. After removal of 4 bases from V and 2 bases from J, the junction contained 10 bases not matched to a gene. This chain's CDR3 is CSVASFRGPTYEQYF. CDR3 in DNA: TGCAGCGTTGCCAGTTTCAGGGGGCCTACCTACGAGCAGTACTTC.

Only a few counts were recorded for this clone. The chain's CDR3 is CAIKITGDNTEAFF. The CDR3 DNA reads as TGTGCCATCAAAATTACGGGCGATAACACTGAAGCTTTCTTT. The chain has TRBV10-3 and TRBJ1-1; D remains ambiguous. The CDR3 sequence is 14 residues long. CDR1 is ENHRY, CDR2 SYGVKD, per germline. Between the trimmed V and J ends, which lost 7 bases and 2 bases, there was a span of 14 bases.